A single sample gave rise to the 32 T cell receptor beta chains below, sequenced in a study of OX40 agonist ivuxolimab in advanced cancers. Assay: immunoSEQ multiplex PCR; the TCRdb copy retains only in-frame clones and omits some. There are about 19,000 clones in the sample; just under 75% occur only once, and approximately 24% lies in the top ten. The source was CD4+ or CD8+ T cells sorted from blood, collected in a trial of the OX40 agonist ivuxolimab. The source of these receptors is an adult with an advanced solid tumor such as melanoma, head and neck, liver or kidney cancer.

V gene TRBV9 combines with J gene TRBJ2-7; D is possibly TRBD1 or TRBD2 (5 bases each). The CDR3 loop spans 16 amino acids. Germline loops: CDR1 SGDLS, CDR2 YYNGEE. The V end was cut by 3 bases, the J end by 2 bases, with 18 bases between. CDR3 nucleotide sequence: TGTGCCAGCAGCGGAGAGGGACCGACTGATCCCTACGAGCAGTACTTC. It translates to CASSGEGPTDPYEQYF.

This chain connects TRBV6-5 to TRBJ2-7; 14 nucleotides match TRBD2. The length of the CDR3 is 14 residues. V was pared by 5 bases and J by 3 bases, with 0 bases of the junction left unmatched. CDR1 is MNHEY, CDR2 SVGAGI, per germline. The CDR3 protein is CASSGTSGSYEQYF. The CDR3 region has the DNA TGTGCCAGCAGTGGGACTAGCGGGAGCTACGAGCAGTACTTC.

The rearrangement joins TRBV7-9 to TRBJ2-7, with 12 bases lining up with TRBD2. The CDR3 totals 15 residues. Losses at the gene ends were 5 bases for V and 3 bases for J; bases not matched to a gene: 5. Germline assignment: CDR1 SEHNR and CDR2 FQNEAQ (reference sequence). Here the CDR3 reads CASSLPTSGSYEQYF. The CDR3 bases are TGTGCCAGCAGCCTGCCGACTAGCGGGAGCTACGAGCAGTACTTC.

This clone was observed a single time. The gene calls are TRBV28 and TRBJ2-1, with D uncertain. CDR3 length equals 14 residues. Trimming removed 6 bases from V and 0 bases from J, with 9 bases in between. Germline V CDR1 and CDR2: MDHEN, SYDVKM. In DNA form, the CDR3 reads TGTGCCAGCAGGACGGAGAGCTCCTACAATGAGCAGTTCTTC. Translated: CASRTESSYNEQFF.

The V gene is TRBV5-1, the J gene TRBJ2-1, with D maybe TRBD1 (5 bases). Per the germline V gene, CDR1 is SGHRS and CDR2 is YFSETQ. There are 11 residues in the CDR3. Trimming left V 4 bases short and J 10 bases short, with 9 bases between. The CDR3 is CASSPDREQFF. CDR3 DNA sequence: TGCGCCAGCAGCCCCGACAGAGAGCAGTTCTTC.

V and J are TRBV4-3 and TRBJ1-1, with D possibly TRBD1 on 5 matching bases. Germline V gene lookup returns CDR1 LGHNA and CDR2 YSLEER. This CDR3 comprises 14 residues. V was shortened by 1 base and J by 5 bases, with 11 bases between the two germline ends. The chain's CDR3 is CASSQVGGGTEAFF. As DNA, the CDR3 is TGCGCCAGCAGCCAAGTTGGGGGTGGAACTGAAGCTTTCTTT.

This clone was recorded once. Mismatch with germline at one junction end may stem from a read error. This chain joins TRBV7-7 and TRBJ2-5; the match to TRBD2 covers 11 bases. Germline values: CDR1 SSHAT, CDR2 FNYEAQ (reference sequence). This CDR3 spans 16 amino acids. CDR3 in DNA: TGTGCTAGCAGGCCTATAGCGGGGGGGCTCCAAGAGACCCAGTACTTC. Translated: CASRPIAGGLQETQYF.

In this sample, this clone turned up a few times. The chain carries TRBV28 and TRBJ1-6; D is perhaps TRBD1 (6 bases). CDR1 is MDHEN, CDR2 SYDVKM, per germline. CDR3 length equals 14 residues. Trimming left V 3 bases short and J 7 bases short, with 10 bases between. The CDR3 nucleotides read TGTGCCAGCAGTTTTGCAGGGGTGAATTCACCCCTCCACTTT. Translated: CASSFAGVNSPLHF.

V usage is TRBV14 and J usage is TRBJ2-1, with TRBD1 matching over 8 bases. Germline V gene data show CDR1 as SGHDN and CDR2 as FVKESK. The CDR3 length is 16 residues. The junction had 6 bases not matched to a gene; V was cut back by 0 bases and J by 5 bases. CDR3 in DNA: TGTGCCAGCAGCCAAGATACGGGACAGGCTAACAATGAGCAGTTCTTC. It translates to CASSQDTGQANNEQFF.

This sequence joins TRBV6-5 and TRBJ2-7; no firm D call. V was shortened by 2 bases and J by 0 bases, with 8 bases between the two germline ends. Looked up from germline, CDR1 is MNHEY and CDR2 is SVGAGI. This CDR3 contains 14 residues. The CDR3 DNA is TGTGCCAGCAGTTACAATGCCTTCTCCTACGAGCAGTACTTC. Its translation: CASSYNAFSYEQYF.

This chain links TRBV2 with TRBJ2-5; 9 bases fit TRBD2. Looked up from germline, CDR1 is SNHLY and CDR2 is FYNNEI. V was clipped by 7 bases and J by 4 bases; unmatched bases: 7. This CDR3 contains 14 residues. The chain's CDR3 is CASTLSGGLETQYF. CDR3 sequence (DNA): TGTGCCAGCACCCTAAGCGGGGGGCTAGAGACCCAGTACTTC.

This clone was detected only once. A much larger clonotype is one base distant, so this may be a read error. The same CDR3 arises from other DNA sequences in this sample as well. The gene calls are TRBV7-9 and TRBJ1-1, with D unclear. The CDR3 extends over 13 amino acids. Per the germline V gene, CDR1 is SEHNR and CDR2 is FQNEAQ (reference sequence). Trimming pared 3 bases from V and 2 bases from J, leaving 7 bases between. The CDR3 reads CASSLPGNTEAFF. CDR3 nucleotides: TGTGCCAGCAGCTTGCCGGGAAACACTGAAGCTTTCTTT.

The rearrangement links TRBV10-3 to TRBJ2-7, with D possibly matching TRBD2 (5 bases). This CDR3 has 14 residues. Germline V lookup: CDR1 ENHRY, CDR2 SYGVKD. V was trimmed by 0 bases and J by 6 bases, leaving 12 bases between them. CDR3 nucleotides: TGTGCCATCAGTGAGTCGAGGGAATTGGTCGAGCAGTACTTC. Protein: CAISESRELVEQYF.

The chain couples TRBV11-2 to TRBJ2-1; D ambiguous. There are 16 residues in the CDR3. The V end lost 1 base, the J end lost 4 bases, and 14 bases lay between the germline ends. The germline V gene encodes CDR1 SGHAT and CDR2 FQNNGV. The CDR3 protein is CASSLGEGAPYNEQFF. In DNA form, the CDR3 reads TGTGCCAGCAGCTTAGGGGAAGGCGCTCCATACAATGAGCAGTTCTTC.

This rearrangement joins TRBV25-1 to TRBJ2-1; D unresolved. The V end lost 6 bases, the J end lost 5 bases, and 5 bases lay between the germline ends. CDR3 size: 11 residues. Germline loops: CDR1 MGHDK, CDR2 SYGVNS. CDR3 DNA sequence: TGTGCCAGCAGGTATAACAATGAGCAGTTCTTC. This gives the protein CASRYNNEQFF.

The chain combines TRBV5-4 with TRBJ2-7; D is possibly TRBD2 (6 bases). V gave up 3 bases and J gave up 0 bases, with 7 bases separating them. Germline V gene sequence: CDR1 SGHNT, CDR2 YYREEE (reference sequence). The CDR3 is 13 amino acids. CDR3 in amino acids: CASSSGGSYEQYF. DNA of the CDR3: TGTGCCAGCAGCTCCGGGGGCTCCTACGAGCAGTACTTC. Complete variable domain (other parts from reference TRBV5-4 and TRBJ2-7): ETGVTQSPTHLIKTRGQQVTLRCSSQSGHNTVSWYQQALGQGPQFIFQYYREEENGRGNFPPRFSGLQFPNYSSELNVNALELDDSALYLCASSSGGSYEQYFGPGTRLTVT.

Judged by abundance, this clone is medium-sized. This chain connects TRBV4-2 to TRBJ1-1; D call uncertain. The CDR3 covers 13 residues. Germline CDR1 LGHNA, CDR2 YNFKEQ. Trimming stripped 2 bases from V and 7 bases from J, with 11 bases between. CDR3 nucleotides: TGTGCCAGCAGCCAAATGGGGTTGGGTGAAGCTTTCTTT. Protein sequence: CASSQMGLGEAFF.

V and J are TRBV7-2 and TRBJ2-1, with TRBD2 matching over 10 bases. The germline V gene has CDR1 SGHTA and CDR2 FQGNSA. The CDR3 has 15 amino acids. V dropped 2 bases and J dropped 4; count of bases not matched to a gene: 2. The CDR3, as DNA: TGTGCCAGCAGCTTACTAGCGGGAGTTTACAATGAGCAGTTCTTC. This codes for CASSLLAGVYNEQFF.

The chain employs TRBV15 and TRBJ2-5; D not certain. CDR1 is LNHNV, CDR2 YYDKDF, per germline (reference sequence). With 5 bases removed from V and 1 base from J, the gap between germline ends came to 14 bases. CDR3 size: 15 residues. The CDR3 is CATSRDRASQETQYF. CDR3 bases: TGTGCCACCAGCCGCGATCGGGCCAGCCAAGAGACCCAGTACTTC.

V is TRBV29-1 and J is TRBJ2-5; 8 bases agree with TRBD1. The germline V gene encodes CDR1 SQVTM and CDR2 ANQGSEA. This CDR3 contains 14 residues. V lost 3 bases to trimming and J lost 9 bases; unmatched junction nucleotides: 12. Here the CDR3 DNA reads TGCAGCGTTGAGGCCAGGGGGCCTGCCTGGGCCCAGTACTTC. Its protein is CSVEARGPAWAQYF.

This chain connects TRBV27 to TRBJ1-1; D uncertain. Germline-derived CDR1 and CDR2 are MNHEY and SMNVEV (reference sequence). The CDR3 length is 13 residues. Trimming removed 8 bases at V and 5 bases at J, with 15 bases between. CDR3: CASYPAGYTEAFF. For the CDR3, the DNA is TGTGCCAGCTACCCCGCGGGGTATACTGAAGCTTTCTTT.

This chain joins TRBV19 and TRBJ2-1, with D perhaps given as TRBD1 or TRBD2 (7 bases each). Germline V gene lookup returns CDR1 LNHDA and CDR2 SQIVND (reference sequence). V shed 5 bases and J shed 6 bases, with 17 bases lying between them. The CDR3 has 15 residues. Here the CDR3 reads CASSGRGRKANEQFF. The CDR3 coding sequence is TGTGCCAGTAGTGGGAGGGGGCGAAAGGCCAATGAGCAGTTCTTC.

This chain connects TRBV7-9 to TRBJ2-5, with D perhaps matching TRBD1 (6 bases). V was pared by 3 bases and J by 2 bases, with 16 bases between. The CDR3 covers 16 residues. The germline V gene encodes CDR1 SEHNR and CDR2 FQNEAQ (reference sequence). The CDR3 spells CASSFAQDSPQETQYF. CDR3 nucleotide sequence: TGTGCCAGCAGCTTTGCCCAGGACAGCCCACAAGAGACCCAGTACTTC.

The genes are TRBV7-8 and TRBJ2-1; 10 bases match TRBD2. V was pared by 7 bases and J by 3 bases, with 6 bases of the junction left unmatched. The germline V gene encodes CDR1 SGHVS and CDR2 FQNEAQ. This CDR3 contains 15 residues. Here the CDR3 reads CASNSGTSVYNEQFF. In DNA form, the CDR3 reads TGTGCCAGCAACTCCGGGACTAGCGTCTACAATGAGCAGTTCTTC.

The J gene is TRBJ1-4, the V gene TRBV9; no clear D. This CDR3 has 15 amino acids. Trimming stripped 4 bases from V and 3 bases from J, with 13 bases between. Germline CDR1 SGDLS, CDR2 YYNGEE. The CDR3, as DNA: TGTGCCAGCAGCCCCGCTGGTGGGGCTAATGAAAAACTGTTTTTT. Translating gives CASSPAGGANEKLFF.

The chain carries TRBV2 and TRBJ2-1; TRBD2 agrees at 7 bases. Germline CDR1 reads SNHLY; CDR2 reads FYNNEI. The CDR3 contains 16 residues. V shed 4 bases, J shed 1 base, and the junction held 7 bases outside the gene matches. The CDR3 spells CASSGSGRSSYNEQFF. In DNA, the CDR3 is TGTGCCAGCAGTGGGTCCGGGAGGTCTTCCTACAATGAGCAGTTCTTC.

This chain links TRBV27 with TRBJ1-5, with 8 bases fitting TRBD1. Germline CDR1 and CDR2: MNHEY and SMNVEV (reference sequence). V lost 5 bases and J lost 1; bases outside the gene matches: 4. This CDR3 is built from 15 residues. In nucleotides, the CDR3 is TGTGCCAGCAGTCCACAGGGGGGAAGCAATCAGCCCCAGCATTTT. It translates to CASSPQGGSNQPQHF.

V usage is TRBV5-5 and J usage is TRBJ1-2, with D perhaps TRBD1 (5 bases). CDR3 length: 16 amino acids. Trimming removed 4 bases from V and 1 base from J, with 17 bases in between. Germline CDR1 reads SGHKS; CDR2 reads YYEKEE (reference sequence). DNA for the CDR3: TGTGCCAGCAGCCAAGAGGGGACTGCGAGTAACTATGGCTACACCTTC. This translates into CASSQEGTASNYGYTF.

This clone was detected once. This chain joins TRBV27 and TRBJ2-1; 10 bases match TRBD1. The J segment lost 4 bases and the V segment lost 8 bases, leaving 11 bases of the junction unmatched. Germline CDR1 is MNHEY and CDR2 is SMNVEV (reference sequence). This CDR3 is 16 amino acids long. As DNA, the CDR3 is TGTGCCAGCGCATCTGGAGGGGACAGGGGTTACAATGAGCAGTTCTTC. Amino acid sequence: CASASGGDRGYNEQFF.

CDR3 sequence (DNA): TGTGCCACCAGCATAGCTGCCCCCTTCTACAATGAGCAGTTCTTC. Encoded protein: CATSIAAPFYNEQFF. This rearrangement joins TRBV15 to TRBJ2-1; D gene unclear. Germline V lookup: CDR1 LNHNV, CDR2 YYDKDF (reference sequence). The V gene lost 4 bases and the J gene lost 3 bases, with 13 bases spanning the gap. The CDR3 covers 15 residues.

This clone was seen only a few times. The chain couples TRBV28 to TRBJ2-1; 7 bases fit TRBD2. CDR1 MDHEN and CDR2 SYDVKM come from the germline V gene. There are 15 residues in the CDR3. The trim removed 6 bases at V and 4 bases at J, leaving 9 bases unmatched. CDR3 bases: TGTGCCAGCAGCCCCCCGGGGGGAATTTACAATGAGCAGTTCTTC. It translates to CASSPPGGIYNEQFF.

This chain connects TRBV27 to TRBJ2-2, with TRBD1 matching 10 bases. This CDR3 spans 15 amino acids. J gave up 5 bases and V 5 bases, and 5 bases lay outside the gene matches. Germline CDR1 reads MNHEY; CDR2 reads SMNVEV (reference sequence). CDR3 nucleotides: TGTGCCAGCAGTACCGGGACAGGGGTAACCGGGGAGCTGTTTTTT. This sequence encodes CASSTGTGVTGELFF.